Each of the 12 T cell receptor beta chains below was sequenced from the same sample in a study of vaccination effects on CD4 cells after COVID-19. Antigen-specific CD4+ T cells were expanded with viral peptide pools in the ViraFEST assay before sequencing. The culture ran for around 10 days before CD4+ T cells were isolated. People in the vaccine group had not been infected with SARS-CoV-2 before, and their nucleocapsid antibodies were negative. Antigen specificity for these receptors is unknown. Generated by immunoSEQ multiplex PCR, the TCRdb table keeps only in-frame clones and is missing some. Of 62,000 or so clones listed, 80% were seen once; the top ten hold 9.5% to 15%. Sequencing was performed on CD4+ T cells from PBMCs cultured with SARS-CoV-2 spike peptides, taken before COVID-19 vaccination. The source is a human donor who received a COVID-19 vaccine.

This chain connects TRBV30 to TRBJ2-1; D is possibly TRBD2 (6 bases). The germline CDR1 and CDR2 sequences are GTSNPN and SVGIG (reference sequence). The ends were cut back, 2 bases at V and 4 bases at J, with 12 bases in the middle. The CDR3 consists of 14 residues. The CDR3 DNA follows: TGTGCCTGGAGTAACGGGGGTAATTACAATGAGCAGTTCTTC. Protein sequence: CAWSNGGNYNEQFF.

CDR3 protein: CAISERGAGNTIYF. As DNA, the CDR3 is TGTGCCATCAGTGAAAGGGGTGCAGGAAACACCATATATTTT. The chain couples TRBV10-3 to TRBJ1-3; maybe TRBD1 (5 bases). Germline V gene sequence: CDR1 ENHRY, CDR2 SYGVKD. The V gene lost 3 bases and the J gene lost 4 bases, with 10 bases spanning the gap. The CDR3 runs to 14 residues.

V usage is TRBV7-2 and J usage is TRBJ2-3, with 9 bases identical to TRBD2. V was pared by 5 bases and J by 5 bases, with 11 bases of the junction left unmatched. Per the germline V gene, CDR1 is SGHTA and CDR2 is FQGNSA. The CDR3 loop spans 16 amino acids. This CDR3 is CASSPGGLAGIDTQYF. The CDR3 DNA reads as TGTGCCAGCAGCCCGGGGGGGCTAGCGGGGATAGATACGCAGTATTTT.

V is TRBV11-2 and J is TRBJ1-2; TRBD1 is a possible D gene (5 bases). Germline values: CDR1 SGHAT, CDR2 FQNNGV. The germline V and J ends were trimmed by 1 base and 4 bases, with 13 bases remaining between them. The CDR3 is 15 residues long. Here the CDR3 reads CASSLVRGQGYGYTF. CDR3 DNA sequence: TGTGCCAGCAGCTTAGTAAGGGGCCAGGGCTATGGCTACACCTTC.

The chain is built from TRBV11-1 and TRBJ2-5, with D perhaps TRBD1 (6 bases). Germline V lookup: CDR1 SGHAT, CDR2 FQDESV (reference sequence). The ends were cut back, 4 bases at V and 0 bases at J, with 12 bases in the middle. The CDR3 sequence is 15 residues long. CDR3: CASSSQTGYQETQYF. Written as DNA, the CDR3 is TGTGCCAGCAGCTCACAAACAGGGTACCAAGAGACCCAGTACTTC.

The rearrangement links TRBV20-1 to TRBJ1-6; TRBD1 matches at 7 bases. This CDR3 spans 11 amino acids. Germline CDR1 is DFQATT and CDR2 is SNEGSKA (reference sequence). V shed 3 bases, J shed 14 bases, and the junction held 4 bases outside the gene matches. The CDR3 sequence: CSARTGFTLHF. DNA for the CDR3: TGCAGTGCTAGGACAGGGTTTACCCTCCACTTT.

V and J are TRBV7-9 and TRBJ2-3; D gene uncertain. V lost 0 bases and J lost 0, with 7 bases in between. There are 15 residues in the CDR3. Germline lookup yields CDR1 SEHNR and CDR2 FQNEAQ (reference sequence). CDR3 bases: TGTGCCAGCAGCTTAGCCCCCCAGAGCACAGATACGCAGTATTTT. Translation: CASSLAPQSTDTQYF.

This sequence joins TRBV19 and TRBJ1-1; D perhaps matches TRBD1 (6 bases). Germline CDR1 is LNHDA and CDR2 is SQIVND (reference sequence). This CDR3 has 15 residues. Trimming left V 7 bases short and J 1 base short, with 16 bases between. CDR3: CASITPSTGNTEAFF. CDR3 nucleotide sequence: TGTGCCAGTATCACCCCATCGACAGGGAACACTGAAGCTTTCTTT.

The J gene is TRBJ1-1, the V gene TRBV12-3 or TRBV12-4; D is undetermined. The V end was cut by 3 bases, the J end by 8 bases, with 13 bases between. The CDR3 sequence is 13 residues long. CDR3 loop: CASSFQRTEEAFF. Written as DNA, the CDR3 is TGTGCCAGCAGTTTTCAGAGGACGGAAGAAGCTTTCTTT.

The rearrangement joins TRBV2 to TRBJ2-5, with a weak D call TRBD1 (5 bases). The CDR3 contains 14 residues. CDR1 is SNHLY and CDR2 is FYNNEI in the germline V gene. Trimming shortened V by 4 bases and J by 2 bases, and 11 bases separated the two germline ends. CDR3 nucleotides: TGTGCCAGCAGTGGACAGAACTCTCAAGAGACCCAGTACTTC. Its protein is CASSGQNSQETQYF.

CDR3 region: CAWSVQGGTNEKLFF. The CDR3 nucleotides read TGTGCCTGGAGTGTACAGGGGGGGACTAATGAAAAACTGTTTTTT. V and J are TRBV30 and TRBJ1-4; TRBD1 aligns across 8 bases. V gave up 0 bases and J gave up 2 bases; unmatched junction bases: 2. Germline assignment: CDR1 GTSNPN and CDR2 SVGIG (reference sequence). The CDR3 consists of 15 residues.

The chain recombines TRBV5-8 with TRBJ2-7, with D possibly matching TRBD2 (6 bases). This CDR3 is built from 15 residues. Trimming took off 1 base at V and 2 bases at J, with 13 bases between the two ends. The germline V gene encodes CDR1 SGHTS and CDR2 YDEGEE. Here the CDR3 DNA reads TGTGCCAGCAGCTTGAGGCGGGACGGAGCCTACGAGCAGTACGTC. Its translation is CASSLRRDGAYEQYV.